These 32 T cell receptor beta chains share one sample of origin, sequenced in a study of T cell responses to AZD1222 COVID-19 vaccine. Sequencing used immunoSEQ multiplex PCR; TCRdb keeps in-frame clones, though not all of them. The sample lists 150,000 to 200,000 clones, 85% to 95% occurring once. Specimen: peripheral blood, collected on day 0 of AZD1222 vaccination. The receptor set was obtained from an adult in good health.

V usage is TRBV11-2 and J usage is TRBJ1-5; no definite D call. The CDR3 has 15 residues. Germline V gene sequence: CDR1 SGHAT, CDR2 FQNNGV. Trimming left V 5 bases short and J 1 base short, with 12 bases between. CDR3 loop: CASSPSRFSNQPQHF. The CDR3 region has the DNA TGTGCCAGCAGCCCCTCGCGTTTCAGCAATCAGCCCCAGCATTTT.

The J gene is TRBJ1-3, the V gene TRBV7-2, with no clear D. The CDR3 runs 17 residues. V gave up 5 bases and J gave up 0 bases, with 17 bases separating them. The germline gives CDR1 SGHTA, CDR2 FQGNSA. CDR3 nucleotides: TGTGCCAGCAGCCCCACCCCGACCTATCCCTCTGGAAACACCATATATTTT. Its protein is CASSPTPTYPSGNTIYF.

This clone was seen only once. The genes are TRBV18 and TRBJ2-7; D is possibly TRBD2 (6 bases). Germline-derived CDR1 and CDR2 are KGHSH and LQKENI. The CDR3 length is 16 residues. V was shortened by 3 bases and J by 4 bases, with 19 bases between the two germline ends. As DNA, the CDR3 is TGTGCCAGCTCACCCGTCAACCCAGACGGGGGATACGAGCAGTACTTC. Amino acid sequence: CASSPVNPDGGYEQYF.

The count of this clone is one. The chain recombines TRBV5-4 with TRBJ1-6; weak D call: TRBD1 (5 bases). The V and J ends lost 4 bases and 7 bases respectively, with 15 bases between them. Germline loops: CDR1 SGHNT, CDR2 YYREEE (reference sequence). CDR3 length: 15 residues. In nucleotides, the CDR3 is TGTGCCAGCAGCGCCTTACAGGATGTGAATTCACCCCTCCACTTT. Protein: CASSALQDVNSPLHF.

This chain links TRBV7-6 with TRBJ1-5, with TRBD1 matching 8 bases. The CDR3 loop spans 15 amino acids. The trim removed 5 bases at V and 2 bases at J, leaving 5 bases unmatched. From germline, CDR1 is SGHVS and CDR2 FNYEAQ. The CDR3 region has the DNA TGTGCCAGCAGCATGACAGGGGAAGGCAATCAGCCCCAGCATTTT. The encoded protein is CASSMTGEGNQPQHF. The whole variable domain, filled in from reference TRBV7-6 and TRBJ1-5, reads GAGVSQSPRYKVTKRGQDVALRCDPISGHVSLYWYRQALGQGPEFLTYFNYEAQQDKSGLPNDRFSAERPEGSISTLTIQRTEQRDSAMYRCASSMTGEGNQPQHFGDGTRLSIL.

The chain couples TRBV30 to TRBJ1-5, with D possibly TRBD1 on 5 matching bases. The germline gives CDR1 GTSNPN, CDR2 SVGIG (reference sequence). CDR3 length: 13 residues. Trimming took 2 bases from V and 5 from J, leaving 10 bases between them. Written as DNA, the CDR3 is TGTGCCTGGAGTCCCGACAGCTATCAGCCCCAGCATTTT. Amino acid sequence: CAWSPDSYQPQHF.

The chain employs TRBV19 and TRBJ1-1; 11 nucleotides agree with TRBD1. This CDR3 spans 14 amino acids. J was trimmed by 4 bases and V by 6 bases; bases with no gene match: 4. Germline V gene sequence: CDR1 LNHDA, CDR2 SQIVND (reference sequence). The CDR3, as DNA: TGTGCCAGTAGCACCGGGACAGGGGGCACTGAAGCTTTCTTT. Protein sequence: CASSTGTGGTEAFF.

The rearrangement uses TRBV2 and TRBJ1-2, with 10 positions matching TRBD1. CDR3 length: 13 amino acids. V gave up 5 bases and J gave up 7 bases; unmatched junction bases: 4. Per germline, CDR1 SNHLY and CDR2 FYNNEI. In nucleotides, the CDR3 is TGTGCCAGCAGTTCGACAGGGGGCCGTGGCTACACCTTC. The encoded protein is CASSSTGGRGYTF.

CDR3 sequence (DNA): TGTGCCAGCAGCTTGGGGCCGGGACAGGGAGGGTGGGAGCAGTACTTC. This codes for CASSLGPGQGGWEQYF. The rearrangement joins TRBV5-4 to TRBJ2-7; 9 bases are shared with TRBD1. The J segment lost 7 bases and the V segment lost 0 bases, leaving 11 bases of the junction unmatched. There are 16 residues in the CDR3. Germline CDR1 and CDR2: SGHNT and YYREEE (reference sequence). Looking up the rest from reference TRBV5-4 and TRBJ2-7 gives the full variable domain: ETGVTQSPTHLIKTRGQQVTLRCSSQSGHNTVSWYQQALGQGPQFIFQYYREEENGRGNFPPRFSGLQFPNYSSELNVNALELDDSALYLCASSLGPGQGGWEQYFGPGTRLTVT.

The J gene is TRBJ1-6, the V gene TRBV28, with D perhaps matching TRBD1 (5 bases). The V end was cut by 5 bases, the J end by 7 bases, with 15 bases between. The CDR3 sequence is 15 residues long. Germline V gene data show CDR1 as MDHEN and CDR2 as SYDVKM. CDR3 in DNA: TGTGCCAGCAGTCTGGGACGGTTGAGGAATTCACCCCTCCACTTT. Amino acid sequence: CASSLGRLRNSPLHF.

The rearrangement uses TRBV2 and TRBJ2-7; 8 bases match TRBD1. Trimming cost V 6 bases and J 0 bases; bases outside gene matches: 4. The germline gives CDR1 SNHLY, CDR2 FYNNEI. CDR3 length: 14 residues. CDR3 nucleotides: TGTGCCAGCAGGGGACAGGCCCACTCCTACGAGCAGTACTTC. This sequence encodes CASRGQAHSYEQYF.

The V gene is TRBV2, the J gene TRBJ2-5; D not resolved. Trimming pared 2 bases from V and 3 bases from J, leaving 4 bases between. This CDR3 has 12 residues. Germline V gene lookup returns CDR1 SNHLY and CDR2 FYNNEI. CDR3 protein: CASSEWEETQYF. DNA for the CDR3: TGTGCCAGCAGTGAATGGGAAGAGACCCAGTACTTC.

CDR3 amino acids: CASSNDMGHAVYGYTF. The CDR3 DNA reads TGCGCCAGCAGTAACGACATGGGGCACGCGGTATATGGCTACACCTTC. V is TRBV10-2 and J is TRBJ1-2; possibly TRBD1 for D (5 bases). V lost 5 bases and J lost 5, with 21 bases in between. The CDR3 sequence is 16 residues long. The V gene's germline CDR1 is WSHSY and CDR2 SAAADI.

The rearrangement links TRBV7-2 to TRBJ2-3; the D is unclear. Germline CDR1 SGHTA, CDR2 FQGNSA. The V end was cut by 5 bases, the J end by 0 bases, with 15 bases between. The CDR3 sequence is 16 residues long. CDR3 bases: TGTGCCAGCAGCGAAGGTTGGGGTACTAGCACAGATACGCAGTATTTT. Protein product: CASSEGWGTSTDTQYF.

The V call is TRBV11-1, the J call TRBJ2-7; no clear D. The germline V gene has CDR1 SGHAT and CDR2 FQDESV (reference sequence). This CDR3 is 14 amino acids long. Trimming took 3 bases from V and 4 from J, leaving 13 bases between them. The CDR3 here is CASSFAGTRYEQYF. In nucleotides, the CDR3 is TGTGCCAGCAGCTTTGCCGGAACAAGGTACGAGCAGTACTTC. Together with reference TRBV11-1 and TRBJ2-7, the CDR3 gives the full variable domain: EAEVAQSPRYKITEKSQAVAFWCDPISGHATLYWYRQILGQGPELLVQFQDESVVDDSQLPKDRFSAERLKGVDSTLKIQPAELGDSAMYLCASSFAGTRYEQYFGPGTRLTVT.

CDR3 protein: CARRFSGYEQYF. The CDR3 region has the DNA TGCGCCAGGAGATTTAGCGGCTACGAGCAGTACTTC. J is TRBJ2-7 and V is TRBV5-1, with a tentative D call TRBD2 (6 bases). Trimming left V 8 bases short and J 3 bases short, with 12 bases between. Per germline, CDR1 SGHRS and CDR2 YFSETQ. The CDR3 runs 12 residues. Based on the CDR3 plus reference TRBV5-1 and TRBJ2-7, the full variable domain is KAGVTQTPRYLIKTRGQQVTLSCSPISGHRSVSWYQQTPGQGLQFLFEYFSETQRNKGNFPGRFSGRQFSNSRSEMNVSTLELGDSALYLCARRFSGYEQYFGPGTRLTVT.

This rearrangement joins TRBV18 to TRBJ1-4, with TRBD1 identical over 7 bases. Germline V gene data show CDR1 as KGHSH and CDR2 as LQKENI. V shed 5 bases and J 0 bases; nucleotides not matched to a gene: 0. CDR3 length: 14 amino acids. The CDR3 DNA follows: TGTGCCAGCTCAGGGACAGCAACTAATGAAAAACTGTTTTTT. It translates to CASSGTATNEKLFF.

The chain has TRBV3-1 (or the pseudogene TRBV3-2) and TRBJ1-2; no reliable D call. The CDR3 runs to 12 residues. The V end lost 1 base, the J end lost 11 bases, and 11 bases lay between the germline ends. The germline V gene has CDR1 LGHDT and CDR2 YNNKEL (reference sequence). The DNA for the CDR3 is TGTGCCAGCAGCCAAGCCTCGTTGTGGTACACCTTC. Its protein product is CASSQASLWYTF.

This clone was recorded a few times. The gene calls are TRBV9 and TRBJ1-2, with D uncertain. This CDR3 contains 17 residues. CDR1 is SGDLS, CDR2 YYNGEE, per germline. The germline V and J ends were trimmed by 0 bases and 3 bases, with 18 bases remaining between them. CDR3 region: CASSVGNLRDFYYGYTF. The DNA of the CDR3 is TGTGCCAGCAGCGTAGGGAATTTGAGAGACTTTTACTATGGCTACACCTTC.

The chain combines TRBV10-3 with TRBJ1-1; D ambiguous. This CDR3 region has 14 residues. The V end lost 2 bases, the J end lost 4 bases, and 11 bases lay between the germline ends. From germline, CDR1 is ENHRY and CDR2 SYGVKD. The CDR3 nucleotides are TGTGCCATCAGTGAGCCCGGGGTTGGCACTGAAGCTTTCTTT. This sequence encodes CAISEPGVGTEAFF.

The chain combines TRBV5-6 with TRBJ2-1, with TRBD1 matching over 10 bases. Germline assignment: CDR1 SGHDT and CDR2 YYEEEE. The length of the CDR3 is 14 residues. With 2 bases clipped from V and 6 bases from J, the junction kept 2 bases outside the gene matches. The DNA of the CDR3 is TGTGCCAGCAGCTTTGGGACAGGGGCCAATGAGCAGTTCTTC. This sequence encodes CASSFGTGANEQFF. Complete variable domain (other parts from reference TRBV5-6 and TRBJ2-1): DAGVTQSPTHLIKTRGQQVTLRCSPKSGHDTVSWYQQALGQGPQFIFQYYEEEERQRGNFPDRFSGHQFPNYSSELNVNALLLGDSALYLCASSFGTGANEQFFGPGTRLTVL.

The V and J genes are TRBV30 and TRBJ1-1; TRBD1 might be the D (5 bases). Trimming took off 0 bases at V and 6 bases at J, with 8 bases between the two ends. Germline values: CDR1 GTSNPN, CDR2 SVGIG (reference sequence). This CDR3 has 12 residues. CDR3 nucleotide sequence: TGTGCCTGGAGTGTACAAGGGGCTGAAGCTTTCTTT. Translated, it gives CAWSVQGAEAFF.

This chain links TRBV18 with TRBJ1-1, with unresolved D. Germline loops: CDR1 KGHSH, CDR2 LQKENI. The V gene lost 0 bases and the J gene lost 7 bases, with 12 bases spanning the gap. The CDR3 is 14 amino acids. CDR3 in amino acids: CASSPPEQQLEAFF. The DNA for the CDR3 is TGTGCCAGCTCACCACCGGAGCAGCAGCTTGAAGCTTTCTTT.

The V call is TRBV9, the J call TRBJ2-1; D may be TRBD1 or TRBD2 (8 bases each). Per germline, CDR1 SGDLS and CDR2 YYNGEE. The V end lost 0 bases, the J end lost 10 bases, and 20 bases lay between the germline ends. The CDR3 extends over 16 amino acids. CDR3 in amino acids: CASSVAIGRGDREQFF. In DNA form, the CDR3 reads TGTGCCAGCAGCGTAGCTATCGGGCGGGGGGACAGGGAGCAGTTCTTC.

In this sample, this clone turned up a few times. The chain joins TRBV27 to TRBJ1-3; no firm D call. Germline CDR1 MNHEY, CDR2 SMNVEV (reference sequence). Trimming shortened V by 6 bases and J by 0 bases, and 21 bases separated the two germline ends. This CDR3 contains 18 residues. CDR3 sequence: CASRPRMDSAISGNTIYF. In nucleotides, the CDR3 is TGTGCCAGCAGACCCCGCATGGACTCAGCGATCTCTGGAAACACCATATATTTT.

The rearrangement links TRBV30 to TRBJ2-6, with TRBD2 as a possible D gene (6 bases). The germline V and J ends were trimmed by 8 bases and 3 bases, with 20 bases remaining between them. The CDR3 spans 16 residues. Germline CDR1 is GTSNPN and CDR2 is SVGIG (reference sequence). The CDR3 protein is CAGLGQGLSGANVLTF. The CDR3 nucleotides read TGTGCCGGCCTTGGGCAGGGACTTAGTGGGGCCAACGTCCTGACTTTC.

This chain uses TRBV6-5 with TRBJ2-3, with 9 bases lining up with TRBD2. V lost 4 bases and J lost 0; bases outside the gene matches: 5. This CDR3 comprises 16 residues. Germline CDR1 and CDR2: MNHEY and SVGAGI. The CDR3 loop reads CASSSLLAGSTDTQYF. The CDR3, as DNA: TGTGCCAGCAGTTCTCTCCTAGCGGGGAGCACAGATACGCAGTATTTT.

V and J are TRBV6-6 and TRBJ1-5, with D tentatively TRBD1 (5 bases). The germline V gene has CDR1 MNHNY and CDR2 SVGAGI (reference sequence). Deletions cut 5 bases from V and 5 bases from J, with 7 bases between. CDR3 length: 12 amino acids. In DNA form, the CDR3 reads TGTGCCAGCAGTAAAGGGGATCAGCCCCAGCATTTT. Residues: CASSKGDQPQHF.

The rearrangement joins TRBV11-2 to TRBJ1-3; no reliable D call. This CDR3 is built from 13 residues. V was cut by 3 bases and J by 9 bases, with 12 bases left in between. Germline CDR1 reads SGHAT; CDR2 reads FQNNGV. CDR3 nucleotides: TGTGCCAGCAGCTTTATTTCGGGTGGCACCATATATTTT. This sequence encodes CASSFISGGTIYF.

This clone has more than one count but fewer than ten. CDR3 region: CASSSSYEQYF. The CDR3 region has the DNA TGTGCCAGCAGTTCCTCCTACGAGCAGTACTTC. The gene calls are TRBV27 and TRBJ2-7; no reliable D call. V lost 4 bases, J lost 0 bases, and 1 base lay in between. This CDR3 spans 11 amino acids. Germline CDR1 and CDR2: MNHEY and SMNVEV (reference sequence).

This clone was seen a handful of times. The V gene is TRBV5-1, the J gene TRBJ1-6, with D tentatively TRBD1 (5 bases). The CDR3 is 15 residues long. V was trimmed by 4 bases and J by 11 bases, leaving 19 bases between them. Germline CDR1 is SGHRS and CDR2 is YFSETQ. The CDR3 is CASSDRPRQQTPLHF. CDR3 nucleotides: TGCGCCAGCAGCGACCGTCCTAGACAGCAAACACCCCTCCACTTT.

The chain employs TRBV4-3 and TRBJ2-2; 10 positions match TRBD2. V was pared by 2 bases and J by 4 bases, with 10 bases of the junction left unmatched. This CDR3 spans 18 amino acids. The germline gives CDR1 LGHNA, CDR2 YSLEER. This CDR3 is CASSQRLRAGGVTGELFF. CDR3 sequence (DNA): TGCGCCAGCAGCCAAAGACTCCGAGCGGGAGGGGTCACCGGGGAGCTGTTTTTT.